This TCR beta chain was obtained from a study of shared clonotypes between healthy human individuals. Turning to the study itself: Donors, aged 18 to 49, were a couple of women and three men.

This clone was detected only once. Within the sample, other DNA sequences also encode this same CDR3. V gave up 1 base and J gave up 1 base, with 11 bases separating them. Germline V gene data show CDR1 as MGHRA and CDR2 as YSYEKL. CDR3 length: 15 residues. Generated by immunoSEQ multiplex PCR, the TCRdb table keeps only in-frame clones and is missing some. The data show about 2.3 million clones, just under 95% seen once. The TCR originated in a man younger than 30 in good health. Some clones in this sample may be carry-over from other donors' samples. V gene TRBV4-1 combines with J gene TRBJ2-7; D may be TRBD1 or TRBD2 (7 bases each). Source material: naive CD4+ T cells from PBMCs. Subset in this sample: CD45RA+ positively selected. DNA of the CDR3: TGCGCCAGCAGCCAAGGACAGGGAGGGTCCTACGAGCAGTACTTC. It codes for CASSQGQGGSYEQYF.